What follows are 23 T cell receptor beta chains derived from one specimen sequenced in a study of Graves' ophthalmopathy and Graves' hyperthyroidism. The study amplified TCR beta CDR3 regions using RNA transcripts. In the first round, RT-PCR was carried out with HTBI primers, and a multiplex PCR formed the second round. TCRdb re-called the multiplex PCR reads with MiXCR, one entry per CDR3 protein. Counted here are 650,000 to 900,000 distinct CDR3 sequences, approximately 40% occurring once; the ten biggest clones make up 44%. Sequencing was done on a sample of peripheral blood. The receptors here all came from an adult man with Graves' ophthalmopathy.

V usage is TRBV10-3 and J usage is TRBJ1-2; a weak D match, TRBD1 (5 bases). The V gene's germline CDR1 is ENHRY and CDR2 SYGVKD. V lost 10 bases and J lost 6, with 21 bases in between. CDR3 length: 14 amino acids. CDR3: CASRTPSAKDGYTF. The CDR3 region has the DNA TGTGCCAGCCGGACACCTTCGGCGAAGGATGGCTACACCTTC.

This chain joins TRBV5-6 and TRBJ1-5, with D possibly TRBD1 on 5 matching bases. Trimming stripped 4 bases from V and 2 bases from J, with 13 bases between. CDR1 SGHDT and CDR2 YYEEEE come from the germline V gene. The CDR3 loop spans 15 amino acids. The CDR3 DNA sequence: TGTGCCAGCAGCCTGGGTGCACAGGGCAATCAGCCCCAGCATTTT. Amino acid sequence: CASSLGAQGNQPQHF.

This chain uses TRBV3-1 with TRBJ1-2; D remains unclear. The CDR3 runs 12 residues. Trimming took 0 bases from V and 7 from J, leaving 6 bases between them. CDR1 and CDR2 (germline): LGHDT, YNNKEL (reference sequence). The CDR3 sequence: CASSQETGGYTF. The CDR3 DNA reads TGTGCCAGCAGCCAAGAAACCGGTGGCTACACCTTC.

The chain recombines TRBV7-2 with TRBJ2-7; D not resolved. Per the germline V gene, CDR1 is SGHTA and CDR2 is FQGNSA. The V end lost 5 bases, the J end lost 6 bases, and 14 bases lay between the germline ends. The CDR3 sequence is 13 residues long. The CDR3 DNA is TGTGCCAGCAGCCACCACGGCCCAAGCGAGCAGTACTTC. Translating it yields CASSHHGPSEQYF.

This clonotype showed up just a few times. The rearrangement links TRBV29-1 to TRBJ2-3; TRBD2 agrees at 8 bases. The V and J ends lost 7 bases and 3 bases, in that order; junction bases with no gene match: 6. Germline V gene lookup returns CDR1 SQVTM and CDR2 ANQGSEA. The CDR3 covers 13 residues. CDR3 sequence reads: CSARAGGTDTQYF. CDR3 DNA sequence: TGCAGCGCTAGGGCGGGAGGAACAGATACGCAGTATTTT.

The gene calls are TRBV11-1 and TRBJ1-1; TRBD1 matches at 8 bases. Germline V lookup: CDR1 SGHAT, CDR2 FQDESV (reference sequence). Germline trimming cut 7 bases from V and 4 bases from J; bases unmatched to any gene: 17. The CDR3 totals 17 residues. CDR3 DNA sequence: TGTGCCAGCACCGGGTCTAGGACAGGGTATGACACCACTGAAGCTTTCTTT. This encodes CASTGSRTGYDTTEAFF. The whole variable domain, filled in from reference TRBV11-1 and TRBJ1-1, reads EAEVAQSPRYKITEKSQAVAFWCDPISGHATLYWYRQILGQGPELLVQFQDESVVDDSQLPKDRFSAERLKGVDSTLKIQPAELGDSAMYLCASTGSRTGYDTTEAFFGQGTRLTVV.

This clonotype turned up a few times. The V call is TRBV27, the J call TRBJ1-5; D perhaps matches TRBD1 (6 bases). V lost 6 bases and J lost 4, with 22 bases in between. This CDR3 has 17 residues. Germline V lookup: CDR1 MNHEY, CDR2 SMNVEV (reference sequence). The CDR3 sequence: CASSRYTGNAVNQPQHF. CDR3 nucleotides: TGTGCCAGCAGCCGTTATACAGGGAATGCCGTAAATCAGCCCCAGCATTTT.

CDR3 region: CASASEESPLHF. CDR3 DNA: TGTGCCAGCGCCTCCGAGGAATCACCCCTCCACTTT. The chain has TRBV11-1 and TRBJ1-6, with D unresolved. The CDR3 has 12 residues. The V end was cut by 8 bases, the J end by 10 bases, with 12 bases between. Germline CDR1 is SGHAT and CDR2 is FQDESV (reference sequence).

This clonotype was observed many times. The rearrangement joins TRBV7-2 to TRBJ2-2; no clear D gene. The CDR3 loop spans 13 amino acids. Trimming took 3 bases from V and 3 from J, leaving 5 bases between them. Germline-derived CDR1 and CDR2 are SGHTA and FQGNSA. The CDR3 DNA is TGTGCCAGCAGCTTGCAGCACACCGGGGAGCTGTTTTTT. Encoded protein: CASSLQHTGELFF.

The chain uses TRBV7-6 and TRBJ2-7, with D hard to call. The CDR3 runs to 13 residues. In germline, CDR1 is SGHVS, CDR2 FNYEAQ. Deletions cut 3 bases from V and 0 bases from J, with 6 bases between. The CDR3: CASSFLFSYEQYF. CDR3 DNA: TGTGCCAGCAGCTTTTTATTCTCCTACGAGCAGTACTTC.

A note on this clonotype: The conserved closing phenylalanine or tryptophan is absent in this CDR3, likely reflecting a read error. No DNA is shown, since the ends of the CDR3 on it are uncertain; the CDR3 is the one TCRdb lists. CDR3 amino acids: CASSELASGAT. V gene TRBV2 combines with J gene TRBJ2-1; TRBD2, the table's D call, lacks a check against the DNA. The germline CDR1 and CDR2 sequences are SNHLY and FYNNEI. Counting both end residues, the CDR3 totals 11 amino acids.

The CDR3 reads CASSQAGQGASYEQYF. The CDR3 nucleotides are TGTGCCAGTAGCCAAGCCGGACAGGGGGCTTCCTACGAGCAGTACTTC. This sequence joins TRBV19 and TRBJ2-7; 11 bases match TRBD1. Germline V lookup: CDR1 LNHDA, CDR2 SQIVND (reference sequence). V dropped 6 bases and J dropped 1; count of bases not matched to a gene: 8. The CDR3 is 16 amino acids.

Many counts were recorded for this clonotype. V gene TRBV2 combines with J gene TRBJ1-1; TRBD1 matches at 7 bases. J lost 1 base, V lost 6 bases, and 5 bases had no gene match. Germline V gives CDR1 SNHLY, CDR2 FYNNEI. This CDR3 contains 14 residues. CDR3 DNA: TGTGCCAGCAGGGCTGACAGGGCGAACACTGAAGCTTTCTTT. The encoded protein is CASRADRANTEAFF.

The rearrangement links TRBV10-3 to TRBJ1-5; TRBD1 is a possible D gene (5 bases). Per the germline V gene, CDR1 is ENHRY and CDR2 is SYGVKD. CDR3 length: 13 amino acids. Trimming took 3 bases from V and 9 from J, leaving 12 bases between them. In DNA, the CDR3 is TGTGCCATCAGTGAATCGGGGCTAGGGCCCCAGCATTTT. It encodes CAISESGLGPQHF.

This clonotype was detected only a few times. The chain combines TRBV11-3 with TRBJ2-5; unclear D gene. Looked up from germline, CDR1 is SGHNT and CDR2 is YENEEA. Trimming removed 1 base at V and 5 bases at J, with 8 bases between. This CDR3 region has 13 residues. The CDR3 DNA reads TGTGCCAGCAGCTTAGGGATTACGGAGACCCAGTACTTC. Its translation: CASSLGITETQYF. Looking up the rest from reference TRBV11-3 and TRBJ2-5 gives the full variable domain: EAGVVQSPRYKIIEKKQPVAFWCNPISGHNTLYWYLQNLGQGPELLIRYENEEAVDDSQLPKDRFSAERLKGVDSTLKIQPAELGDSAVYLCASSLGITETQYFGPGTRLLVL.

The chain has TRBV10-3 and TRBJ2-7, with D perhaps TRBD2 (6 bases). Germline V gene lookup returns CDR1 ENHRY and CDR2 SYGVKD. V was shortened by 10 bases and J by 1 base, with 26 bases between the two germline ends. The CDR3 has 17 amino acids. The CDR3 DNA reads TGTGCCAGCGGTAAGCTGGAGGGCAAGGGCAAGTCCTACGAGCAGTACTTC. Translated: CASGKLEGKGKSYEQYF.

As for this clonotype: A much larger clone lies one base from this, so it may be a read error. The chain's CDR3 is CASSDRSTGELFF. In DNA form, the CDR3 reads TGTGCCAGCAGTGACAGGAGCACCGGGGAGCTGTTTTTT. This chain uses TRBV25-1 with TRBJ2-2; no definite D call. The CDR3 has 13 residues. The V gene lost 3 bases and the J gene lost 4 bases, with 6 bases spanning the gap. The V gene's germline CDR1 is MGHDK and CDR2 SYGVNS. The full variable domain, rest sourced from reference TRBV25-1 and TRBJ2-2, is EADIYQTPRYLVIGTGKKITLECSQTMGHDKMYWYQQDPGMELHLIHYSYGVNSTEKGDLSSESTVSRIRTEHFPLTLESARPSHTSQYLCASSDRSTGELFFGEGSRLTVL.

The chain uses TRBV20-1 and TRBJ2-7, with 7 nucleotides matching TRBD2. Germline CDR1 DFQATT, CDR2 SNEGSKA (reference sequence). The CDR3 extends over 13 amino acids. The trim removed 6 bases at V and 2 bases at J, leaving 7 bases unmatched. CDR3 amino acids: CSATSVTTYEQYF. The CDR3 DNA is TGCAGTGCCACTAGCGTGACTACCTACGAGCAGTACTTC.

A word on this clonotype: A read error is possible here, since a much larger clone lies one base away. The chain's CDR3 is CASSPRDRGPSTEAFF. CDR3 sequence (DNA): TGTGCCAGTAGTCCCCGGGACAGGGGGCCGAGCACTGAAGCTTTCTTT. The rearrangement joins TRBV19 to TRBJ1-1; 12 bases align to TRBD1. The CDR3 has 16 residues. Germline values: CDR1 LNHDA, CDR2 SQIVND (reference sequence). V shed 5 bases and J 4 bases; nucleotides not matched to a gene: 8.

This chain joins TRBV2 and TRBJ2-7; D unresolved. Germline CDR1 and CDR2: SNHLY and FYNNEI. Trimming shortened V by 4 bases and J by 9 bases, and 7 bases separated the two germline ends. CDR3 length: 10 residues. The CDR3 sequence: CASSVSGQYF. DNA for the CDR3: TGTGCCAGCAGTGTTTCGGGGCAGTACTTC.

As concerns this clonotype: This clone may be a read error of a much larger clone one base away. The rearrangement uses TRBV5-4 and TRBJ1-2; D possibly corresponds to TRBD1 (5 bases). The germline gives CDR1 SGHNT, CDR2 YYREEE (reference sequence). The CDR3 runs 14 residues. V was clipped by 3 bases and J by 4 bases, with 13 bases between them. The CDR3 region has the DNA TGTGCCAGCAGCTCCAGGGCGGTTACCTATGGCTACACCTTC. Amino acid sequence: CASSSRAVTYGYTF.

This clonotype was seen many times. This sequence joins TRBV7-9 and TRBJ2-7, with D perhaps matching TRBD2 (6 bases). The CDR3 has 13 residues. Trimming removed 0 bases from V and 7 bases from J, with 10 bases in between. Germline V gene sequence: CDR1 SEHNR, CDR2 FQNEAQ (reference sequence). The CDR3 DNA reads TGTGCCAGCAGCTTAGCGGTTCGGGGGGAGCAGTACTTC. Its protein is CASSLAVRGEQYF.

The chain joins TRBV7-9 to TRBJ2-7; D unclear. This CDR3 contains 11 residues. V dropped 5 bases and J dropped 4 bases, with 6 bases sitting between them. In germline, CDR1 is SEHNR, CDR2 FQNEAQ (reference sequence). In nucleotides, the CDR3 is TGTGCCAGCAGCACGCAATACGAGCAGTACTTC. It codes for CASSTQYEQYF.